One sample yielded the 5 T cell receptor beta chains listed below, sequenced in a study of Graves' ophthalmopathy and Graves' hyperthyroidism. RNA transcripts were the template, and TCR beta CDR3 regions were amplified from them. The library came from an HTBI-primed first-round RT-PCR and a second-round multiplex PCR. Via MiXCR, TCRdb re-called the multiplex PCR reads, giving one row per CDR3 protein. The sample shows 680,000 or so distinct CDR3 sequences, about 20% of them seen only once. Sequencing was carried out using peripheral blood. These receptors were obtained from a woman under 30 with stable Graves' hyperthyroidism. Some clones in this sample may be carry-over from other donors' samples.

The chain joins TRBV12-3 or TRBV12-4 to TRBJ2-5; 10 nucleotides match TRBD2. The CDR3 runs 15 residues. J gave up 5 bases and V 6 bases, and 9 bases lay outside the gene matches. This CDR3 reads CASRSRLAGMETQYF. As DNA, the CDR3 is TGTGCCAGCAGATCTAGACTAGCGGGTATGGAGACCCAGTACTTC.

The chain recombines TRBV6-1 with TRBJ1-5, with 7 bases lining up with TRBD1. CDR3 length equals 15 residues. From germline, CDR1 is MNHNS and CDR2 SASEGT. The J segment lost 5 bases and the V segment lost 6 bases, leaving 10 bases of the junction unmatched. In DNA, the CDR3 is TGTGCCAGCAGGGACCGCCGGGACAGATATCAGCCCCAGCATTTT. It yields the protein CASRDRRDRYQPQHF.

This clonotype came up many times. The gene calls are TRBV6-5 and TRBJ2-7; D uncertain. The germline CDR1 and CDR2 sequences are MNHEY and SVGAGI. V was clipped by 0 bases and J by 3 bases, with 6 bases between them. CDR3 size: 13 residues. The CDR3 here is CASSYSPDYEQYF. CDR3 DNA sequence: TGTGCCAGCAGTTACTCCCCAGACTACGAGCAGTACTTC.

This clonotype has a handful of counts. This may come from a read error, since a much larger clone is one base off. The final CDR3 position lacks the conserved phenylalanine or tryptophan, pointing to a likely read error. The chain couples TRBV6-1 to TRBJ1-3; 8 bases line up with TRBD1. The CDR3 runs to 14 residues. CDR1 is MNHNS, CDR2 SASEGT, per germline. The V segment lost 4 bases and the J segment 3 bases; nucleotides outside the gene matches: 2. The CDR3 coding sequence is TGTGCCAGCAGTGGGACAGGGAGTGGAAACACCATATATGTT. It yields the protein CASSGTGSGNTIYV.

This clonotype appeared a single time. A read error may produce the germline difference seen at one junction end. The gene calls are TRBV18 and TRBJ1-1; TRBD1 agrees at 10 bases. The CDR3 is made up of 16 amino acids. Germline assignment: CDR1 KGHSH and CDR2 LQKENI. CDR3 residues: CASSPGGTGVNTGAFF. The CDR3 DNA reads TGTGCCAGCTCACCCGGCGGGACAGGGGTAAACACTGGAGCTTTCTTT.